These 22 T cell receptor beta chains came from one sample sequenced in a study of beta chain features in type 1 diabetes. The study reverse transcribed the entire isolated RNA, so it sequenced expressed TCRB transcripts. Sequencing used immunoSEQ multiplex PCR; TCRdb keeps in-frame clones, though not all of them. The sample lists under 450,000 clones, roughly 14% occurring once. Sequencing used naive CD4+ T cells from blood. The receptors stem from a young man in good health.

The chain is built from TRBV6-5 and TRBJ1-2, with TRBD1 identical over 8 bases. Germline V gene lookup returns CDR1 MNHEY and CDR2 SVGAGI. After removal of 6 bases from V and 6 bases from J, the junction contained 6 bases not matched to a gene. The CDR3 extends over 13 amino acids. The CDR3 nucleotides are TGTGCCAGCAGGGGACAGGCCTTTGATGGCTACACCTTC. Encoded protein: CASRGQAFDGYTF.

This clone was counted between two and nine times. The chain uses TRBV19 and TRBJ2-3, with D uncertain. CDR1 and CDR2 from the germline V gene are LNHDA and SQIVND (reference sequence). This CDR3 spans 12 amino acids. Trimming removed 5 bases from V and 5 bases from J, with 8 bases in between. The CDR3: CASSLTGDTQYF. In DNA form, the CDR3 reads TGTGCCAGTAGTCTGACCGGAGATACGCAGTATTTT. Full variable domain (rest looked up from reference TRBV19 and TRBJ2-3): DGGITQSPKYLFRKEGQNVTLSCEQNLNHDAMYWYRQDPGQGLRLIYYSQIVNDFQKGDIAEGYSVSREKKESFPLTVTSAQKNPTAFYLCASSLTGDTQYFGPGTRLTVL.

In nucleotides, the CDR3 is TGTGCCAGCAGCGTAGGGGGGAGCAATCAGCCCCAGCATTTT. Translation: CASSVGGSNQPQHF. This sequence joins TRBV2 and TRBJ1-5; possible D gene TRBD1, 6 bases. The CDR3 sequence is 14 residues long. Germline V gene data show CDR1 as SNHLY and CDR2 as FYNNEI. V lost 6 bases, J lost 1 base, and 10 bases lay in between.

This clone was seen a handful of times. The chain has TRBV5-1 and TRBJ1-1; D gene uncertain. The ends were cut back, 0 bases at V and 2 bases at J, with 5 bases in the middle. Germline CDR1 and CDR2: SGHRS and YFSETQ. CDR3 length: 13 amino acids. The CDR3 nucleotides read TGCGCCAGCAGCTTGGGTGGTAACACTGAAGCTTTCTTT. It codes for CASSLGGNTEAFF.

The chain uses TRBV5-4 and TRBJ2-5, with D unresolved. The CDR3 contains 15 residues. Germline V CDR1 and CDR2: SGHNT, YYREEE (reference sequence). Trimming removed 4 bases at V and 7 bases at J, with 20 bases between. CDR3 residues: CASSDGSSVSWTQYF. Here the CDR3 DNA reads TGTGCCAGCAGCGACGGTAGCTCCGTCAGCTGGACCCAGTACTTC.

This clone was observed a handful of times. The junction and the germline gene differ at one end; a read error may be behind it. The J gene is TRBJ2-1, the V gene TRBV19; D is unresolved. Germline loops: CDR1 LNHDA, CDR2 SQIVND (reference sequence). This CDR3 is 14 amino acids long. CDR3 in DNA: TGTGCCAGTAGTCTAGAGAGCTCCTACAATGAGCAGTTCTTC. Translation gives CASSLESSYNEQFF.

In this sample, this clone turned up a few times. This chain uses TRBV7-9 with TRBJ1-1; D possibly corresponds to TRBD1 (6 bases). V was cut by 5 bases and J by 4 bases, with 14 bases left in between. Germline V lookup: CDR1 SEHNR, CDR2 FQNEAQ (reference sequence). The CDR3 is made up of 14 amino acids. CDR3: CASSPAKGGTEAFF. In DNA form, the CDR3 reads TGTGCCAGCAGCCCCGCGAAGGGGGGCACTGAAGCTTTCTTT.

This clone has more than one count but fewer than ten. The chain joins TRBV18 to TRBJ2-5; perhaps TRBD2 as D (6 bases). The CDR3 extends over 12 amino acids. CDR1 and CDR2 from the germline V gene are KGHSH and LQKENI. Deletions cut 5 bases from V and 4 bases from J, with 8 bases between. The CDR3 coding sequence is TGTGCCAGCTCAAGGAGGGGAGAGACCCAGTACTTC. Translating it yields CASSRRGETQYF.

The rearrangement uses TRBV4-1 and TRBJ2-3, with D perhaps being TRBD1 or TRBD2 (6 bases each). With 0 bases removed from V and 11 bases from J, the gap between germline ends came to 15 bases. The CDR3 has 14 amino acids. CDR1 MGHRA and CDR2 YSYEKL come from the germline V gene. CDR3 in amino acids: CASSQDGGRVEQYF. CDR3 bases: TGCGCCAGCAGCCAAGATGGGGGGCGGGTTGAGCAGTATTTT.

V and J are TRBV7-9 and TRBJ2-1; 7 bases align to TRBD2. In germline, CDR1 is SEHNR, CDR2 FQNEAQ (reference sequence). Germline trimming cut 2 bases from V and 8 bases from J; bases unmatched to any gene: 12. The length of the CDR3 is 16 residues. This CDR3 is CASSLWALSGKDEQFF. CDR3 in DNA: TGTGCCAGCAGCTTATGGGCACTAAGCGGGAAGGATGAGCAGTTCTTC.

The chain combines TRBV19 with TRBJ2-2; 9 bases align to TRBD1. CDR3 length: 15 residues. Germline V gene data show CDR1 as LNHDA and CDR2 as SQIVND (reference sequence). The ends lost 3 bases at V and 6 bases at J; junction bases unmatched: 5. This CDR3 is CASSITGGASGELFF. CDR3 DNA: TGTGCCAGTAGTATTACAGGGGGCGCCTCCGGGGAGCTGTTTTTT.

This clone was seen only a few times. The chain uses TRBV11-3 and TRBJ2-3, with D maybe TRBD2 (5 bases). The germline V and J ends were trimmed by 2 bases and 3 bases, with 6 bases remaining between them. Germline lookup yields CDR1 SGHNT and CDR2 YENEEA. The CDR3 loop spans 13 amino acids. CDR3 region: CASSLLATDTQYF. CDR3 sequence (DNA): TGTGCCAGCAGCTTACTAGCAACAGATACGCAGTATTTT.

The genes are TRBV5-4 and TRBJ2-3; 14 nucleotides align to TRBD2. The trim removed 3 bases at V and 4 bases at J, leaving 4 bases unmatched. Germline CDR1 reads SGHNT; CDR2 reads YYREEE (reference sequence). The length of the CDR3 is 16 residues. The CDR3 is CASSYGLAGGSDTQYF. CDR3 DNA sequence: TGTGCCAGCAGCTACGGACTAGCGGGAGGTTCAGATACGCAGTATTTT.

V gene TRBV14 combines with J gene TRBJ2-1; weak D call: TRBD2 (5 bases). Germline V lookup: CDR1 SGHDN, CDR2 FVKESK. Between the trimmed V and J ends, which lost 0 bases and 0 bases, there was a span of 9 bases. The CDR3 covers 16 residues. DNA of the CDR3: TGTGCCAGCAGCCAAGAATGGAGGAGCTCCTACAATGAGCAGTTCTTC. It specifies CASSQEWRSSYNEQFF.

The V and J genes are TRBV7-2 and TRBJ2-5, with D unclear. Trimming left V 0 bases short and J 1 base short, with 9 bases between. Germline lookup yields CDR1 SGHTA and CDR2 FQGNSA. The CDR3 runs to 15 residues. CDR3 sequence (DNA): TGTGCCAGCAGCTTAGCAGGGTGGTGCCAAGAGACCCAGTACTTC. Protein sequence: CASSLAGWCQETQYF.

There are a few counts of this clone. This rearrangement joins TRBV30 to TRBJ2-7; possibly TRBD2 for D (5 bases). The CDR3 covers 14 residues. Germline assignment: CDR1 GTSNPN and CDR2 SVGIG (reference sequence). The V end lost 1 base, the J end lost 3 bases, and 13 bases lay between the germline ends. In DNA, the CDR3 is TGTGCCTGGAGTGGGGGAGTCAGCTACTACGAGCAGTACGTC. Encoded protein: CAWSGGVSYYEQYV.

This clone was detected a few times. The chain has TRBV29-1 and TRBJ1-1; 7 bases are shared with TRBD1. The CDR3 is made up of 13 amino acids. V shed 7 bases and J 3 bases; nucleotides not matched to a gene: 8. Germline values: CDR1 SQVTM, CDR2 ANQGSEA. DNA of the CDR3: TGCAGCGCCGCGACAGGGCGGGACACTGAAGCTTTCTTT. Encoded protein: CSAATGRDTEAFF. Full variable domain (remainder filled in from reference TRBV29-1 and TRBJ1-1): SAVISQKPSRDICQRGTSLTIQCQVDSQVTMMFWYRQQPGQSLTLIATANQGSEATYESGFVIDKFPISRPNLTFSTLTVSNMSPEDSSIYLCSAATGRDTEAFFGQGTRLTVV.

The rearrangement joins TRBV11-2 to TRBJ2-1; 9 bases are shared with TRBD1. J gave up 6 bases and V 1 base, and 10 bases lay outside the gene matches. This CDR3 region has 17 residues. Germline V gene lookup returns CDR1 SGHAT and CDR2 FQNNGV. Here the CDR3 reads CASSLVGRGQGINEQFF. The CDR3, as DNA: TGTGCCAGCAGCTTAGTGGGGAGGGGACAGGGTATCAATGAGCAGTTCTTC.

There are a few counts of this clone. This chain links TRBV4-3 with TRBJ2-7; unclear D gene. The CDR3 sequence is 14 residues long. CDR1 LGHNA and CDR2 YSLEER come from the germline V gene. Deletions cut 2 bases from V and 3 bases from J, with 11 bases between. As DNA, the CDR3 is TGCGCCAGCAGCCAAAGTGGGGAAGGCTACGAGCAGTACTTC. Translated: CASSQSGEGYEQYF.

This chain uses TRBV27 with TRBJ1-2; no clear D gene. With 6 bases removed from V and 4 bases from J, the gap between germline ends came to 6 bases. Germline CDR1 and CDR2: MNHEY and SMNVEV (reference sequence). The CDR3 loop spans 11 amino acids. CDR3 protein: CASRPPYGYTF. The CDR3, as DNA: TGTGCCAGCAGACCGCCCTATGGCTACACCTTC.

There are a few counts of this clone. The CDR3 loop reads CASSARVPGVGNTGELFF. The CDR3 DNA is TGTGCCAGCAGCGCCAGGGTACCGGGGGTCGGAAACACCGGGGAGCTGTTTTTT. J is TRBJ2-2 and V is TRBV7-8, with D maybe TRBD2 (6 bases). The CDR3 runs 18 residues. Per germline, CDR1 SGHVS and CDR2 FQNEAQ. The V and J ends lost 5 bases and 2 bases respectively, with 21 bases between them.

CDR3 DNA sequence: TGTGCCACCAGCAGAGCTATTCCGGGGGGATCAGATACGCAGTATTTT. Translation gives CATSRAIPGGSDTQYF. The V and J genes are TRBV15 and TRBJ2-3, with 7 bases lining up with TRBD2. This CDR3 is 16 amino acids long. Germline-derived CDR1 and CDR2 are LNHNV and YYDKDF (reference sequence). V gave up 1 base and J gave up 4 bases; unmatched junction bases: 8.